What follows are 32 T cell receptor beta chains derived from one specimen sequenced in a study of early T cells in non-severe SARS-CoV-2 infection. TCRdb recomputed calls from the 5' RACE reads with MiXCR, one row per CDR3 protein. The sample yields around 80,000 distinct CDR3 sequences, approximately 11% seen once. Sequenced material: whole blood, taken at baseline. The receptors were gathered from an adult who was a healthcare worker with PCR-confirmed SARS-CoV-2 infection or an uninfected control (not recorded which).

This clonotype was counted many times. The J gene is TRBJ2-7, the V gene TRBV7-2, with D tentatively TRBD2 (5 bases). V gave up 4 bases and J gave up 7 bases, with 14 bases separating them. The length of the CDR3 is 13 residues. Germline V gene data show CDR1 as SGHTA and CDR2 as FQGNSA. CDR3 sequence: CASSSRTGMEQYF. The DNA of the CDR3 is TGTGCCAGCAGCTCCCGGACTGGGATGGAGCAGTACTTC.

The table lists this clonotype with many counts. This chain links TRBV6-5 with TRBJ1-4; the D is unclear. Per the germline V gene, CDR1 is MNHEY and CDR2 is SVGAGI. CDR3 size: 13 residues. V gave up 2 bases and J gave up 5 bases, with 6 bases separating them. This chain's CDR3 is CASSYQVNEKLFF. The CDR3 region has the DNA TGTGCCAGCAGTTACCAGGTCAATGAAAAACTGTTTTTT.

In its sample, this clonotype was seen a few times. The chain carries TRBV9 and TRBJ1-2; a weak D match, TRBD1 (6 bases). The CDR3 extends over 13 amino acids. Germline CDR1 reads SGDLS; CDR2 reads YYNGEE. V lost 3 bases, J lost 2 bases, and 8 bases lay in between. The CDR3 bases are TGTGCCAGCAGCGCCGGGACAAACTATGGCTACACCTTC. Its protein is CASSAGTNYGYTF.

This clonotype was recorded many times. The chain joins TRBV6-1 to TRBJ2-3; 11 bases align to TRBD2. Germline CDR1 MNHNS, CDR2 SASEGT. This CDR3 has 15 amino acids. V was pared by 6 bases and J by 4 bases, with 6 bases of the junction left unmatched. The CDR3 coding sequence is TGTGCCAGCAGCTTACCGGGACTAGCGGCAGATACGCAGTATTTT. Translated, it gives CASSLPGLAADTQYF.

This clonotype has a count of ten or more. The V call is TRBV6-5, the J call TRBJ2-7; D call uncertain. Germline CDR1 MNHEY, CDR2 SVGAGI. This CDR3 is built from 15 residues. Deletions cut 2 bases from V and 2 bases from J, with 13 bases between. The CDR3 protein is CASSYGYSEAYEQYF. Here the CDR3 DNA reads TGTGCCAGCAGTTACGGATACTCCGAGGCCTACGAGCAGTACTTC.

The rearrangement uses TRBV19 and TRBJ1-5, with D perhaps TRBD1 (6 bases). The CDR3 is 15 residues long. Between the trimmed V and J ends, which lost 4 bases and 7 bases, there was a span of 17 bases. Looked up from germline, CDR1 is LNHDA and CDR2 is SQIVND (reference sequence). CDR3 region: CASSKSPGANQPQHF. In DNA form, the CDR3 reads TGTGCCAGTAGTAAGTCACCAGGGGCGAACCAGCCCCAGCATTTT.

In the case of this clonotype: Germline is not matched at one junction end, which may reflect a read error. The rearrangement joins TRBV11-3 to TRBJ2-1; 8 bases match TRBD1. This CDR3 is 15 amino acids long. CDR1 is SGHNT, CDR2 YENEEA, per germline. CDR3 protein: CASSYRGTSYNEQSF. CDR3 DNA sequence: TGTGCCAGCAGCTACAGGGGGACTTCCTACAATGAGCAGTCCTTC.

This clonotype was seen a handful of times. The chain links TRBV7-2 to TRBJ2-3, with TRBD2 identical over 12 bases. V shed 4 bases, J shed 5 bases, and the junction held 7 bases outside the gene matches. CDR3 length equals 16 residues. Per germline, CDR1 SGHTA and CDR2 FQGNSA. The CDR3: CASSSLAGGQKDTQYF. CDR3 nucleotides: TGTGCCAGCAGCTCCCTAGCGGGGGGGCAAAAAGATACGCAGTATTTT.

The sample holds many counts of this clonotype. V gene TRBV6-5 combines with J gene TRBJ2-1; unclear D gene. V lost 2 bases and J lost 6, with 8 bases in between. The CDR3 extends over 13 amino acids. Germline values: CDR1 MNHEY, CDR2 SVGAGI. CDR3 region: CASSYGPSNEQFF. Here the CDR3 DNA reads TGTGCCAGCAGTTACGGCCCATCCAATGAGCAGTTCTTC.

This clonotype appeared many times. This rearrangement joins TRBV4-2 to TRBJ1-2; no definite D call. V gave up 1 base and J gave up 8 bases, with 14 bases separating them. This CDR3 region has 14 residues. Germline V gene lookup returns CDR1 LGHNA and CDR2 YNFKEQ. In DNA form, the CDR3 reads TGTGCCAGCAGCCAAGTGGCGATGGGTCAGGGCTACACCTTC. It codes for CASSQVAMGQGYTF.

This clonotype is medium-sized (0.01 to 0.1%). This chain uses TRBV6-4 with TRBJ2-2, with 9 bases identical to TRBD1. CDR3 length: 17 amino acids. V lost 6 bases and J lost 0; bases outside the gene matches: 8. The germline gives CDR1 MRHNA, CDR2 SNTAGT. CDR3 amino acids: CASSRAGTGSNTGELFF. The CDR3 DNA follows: TGTGCCAGCAGCAGAGCCGGGACAGGGTCGAACACCGGGGAGCTGTTTTTT.

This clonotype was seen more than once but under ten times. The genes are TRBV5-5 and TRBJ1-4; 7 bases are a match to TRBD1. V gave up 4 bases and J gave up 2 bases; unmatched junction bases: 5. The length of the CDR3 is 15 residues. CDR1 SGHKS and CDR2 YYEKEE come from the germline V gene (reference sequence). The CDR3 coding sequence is TGTGCCAGCAGCCCGACAGGGTCCACTAATGAAAAACTGTTTTTT. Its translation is CASSPTGSTNEKLFF.

CDR3 region: CASSRPDRGGGGSYEQYF. The CDR3, as DNA: TGTGCCAGCAGCCGCCCGGACAGGGGGGGAGGCGGCTCCTACGAGCAGTACTTC. The chain is built from TRBV7-9 and TRBJ2-7, with 10 bases that match TRBD1. Losses at the gene ends were 5 bases for V and 0 bases for J; bases not matched to a gene: 13. CDR1 and CDR2 from the germline V gene are SEHNR and FQNEAQ (reference sequence). The CDR3 is 18 amino acids.

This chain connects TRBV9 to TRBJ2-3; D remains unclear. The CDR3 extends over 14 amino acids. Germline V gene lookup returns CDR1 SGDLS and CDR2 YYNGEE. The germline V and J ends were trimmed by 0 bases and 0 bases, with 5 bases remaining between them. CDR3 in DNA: TGTGCCAGCAGCGTAGACTCTAGCACAGATACGCAGTATTTT. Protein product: CASSVDSSTDTQYF. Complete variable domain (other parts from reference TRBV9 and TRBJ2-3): DSGVTQTPKHLITATGQRVTLRCSPRSGDLSVYWYQQSLDQGLQFLIQYYNGEERAKGNILERFSAQQFPDLHSELNLSSLELGDSALYFCASSVDSSTDTQYFGPGTRLTVL.

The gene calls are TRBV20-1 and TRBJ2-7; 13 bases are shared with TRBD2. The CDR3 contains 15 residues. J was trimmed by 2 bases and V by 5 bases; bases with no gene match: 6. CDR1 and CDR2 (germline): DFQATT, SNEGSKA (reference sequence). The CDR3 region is CSALGTSGVPYEQYF. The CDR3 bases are TGCAGTGCTCTAGGGACTAGCGGGGTTCCCTACGAGCAGTACTTC.

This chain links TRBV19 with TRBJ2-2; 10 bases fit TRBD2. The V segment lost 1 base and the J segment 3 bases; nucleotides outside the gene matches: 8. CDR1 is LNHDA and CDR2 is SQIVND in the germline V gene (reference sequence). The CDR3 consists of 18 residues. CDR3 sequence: CASSIVIWTSGYTGELFF. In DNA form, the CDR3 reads TGTGCCAGTAGTATAGTCATTTGGACTAGCGGATACACCGGGGAGCTGTTTTTT.

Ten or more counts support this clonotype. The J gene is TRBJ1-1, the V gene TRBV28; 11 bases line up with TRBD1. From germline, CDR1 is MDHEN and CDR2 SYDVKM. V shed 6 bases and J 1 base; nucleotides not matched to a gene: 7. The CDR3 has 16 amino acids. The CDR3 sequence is CASSLMGQGGNTEAFF. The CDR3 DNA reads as TGTGCCAGCAGCCTAATGGGACAGGGGGGGAACACTGAAGCTTTCTTT.

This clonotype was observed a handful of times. The CDR3 nucleotides are TGTGCCACCAGCAGAGAGGCGGACCGCAGGGGATCACCCCTCCACTTT. Encoded protein: CATSREADRRGSPLHF. The V gene is TRBV15, the J gene TRBJ1-6; a possible D gene is TRBD1 (6 bases). Germline V gene sequence: CDR1 LNHNV, CDR2 YYDKDF (reference sequence). The CDR3 length is 16 residues. Trimming cost V 0 bases and J 10 bases, with 16 bases left between them.

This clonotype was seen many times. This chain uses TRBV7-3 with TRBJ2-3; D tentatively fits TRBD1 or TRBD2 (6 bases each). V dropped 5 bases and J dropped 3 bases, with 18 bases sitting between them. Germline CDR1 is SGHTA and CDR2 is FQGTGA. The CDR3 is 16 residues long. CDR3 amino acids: CASSPGGPPGTDTQYF. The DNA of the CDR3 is TGTGCCAGCAGCCCTGGGGGGCCCCCGGGAACAGATACGCAGTATTTT.

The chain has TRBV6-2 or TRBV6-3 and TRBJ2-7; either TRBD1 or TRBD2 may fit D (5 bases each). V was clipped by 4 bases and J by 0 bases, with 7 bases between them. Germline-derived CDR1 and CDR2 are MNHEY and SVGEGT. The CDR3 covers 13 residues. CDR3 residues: CASSFGGSYEQYF. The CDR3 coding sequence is TGTGCCAGCAGTTTTGGGGGCTCCTACGAGCAGTACTTC.

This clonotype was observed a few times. The CDR3 DNA sequence: TGTGCCAGCAGCCAAAGAGGTGGTAATGAAAAACTGTTTTTT. Protein sequence: CASSQRGGNEKLFF. This chain joins TRBV3-1 and TRBJ1-4; D remains unclear. Between the trimmed V and J ends, which lost 2 bases and 4 bases, there was a span of 8 bases. The CDR3 covers 14 residues. Per the germline V gene, CDR1 is LGHDT and CDR2 is YNNKEL (reference sequence). Full variable domain (remainder filled in from reference TRBV3-1 and TRBJ1-4): DTAVSQTPKYLVTQMGNDKSIKCEQNLGHDTMYWYKQDSKKFLKIMFSYNNKELIINETVPNRFSPKSPDKAHLNLHINSLELGDSAVYFCASSQRGGNEKLFFGSGTQLSVL.

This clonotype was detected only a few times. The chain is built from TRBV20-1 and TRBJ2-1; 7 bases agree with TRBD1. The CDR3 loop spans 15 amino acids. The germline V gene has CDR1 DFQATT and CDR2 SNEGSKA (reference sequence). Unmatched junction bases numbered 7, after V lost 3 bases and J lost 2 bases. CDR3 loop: CSARKGQGAYNEQFF. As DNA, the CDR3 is TGCAGTGCTAGGAAGGGCCAGGGGGCCTACAATGAGCAGTTCTTC.

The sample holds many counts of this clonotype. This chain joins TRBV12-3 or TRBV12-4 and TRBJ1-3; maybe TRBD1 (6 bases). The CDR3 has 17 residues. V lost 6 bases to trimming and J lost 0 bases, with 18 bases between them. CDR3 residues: CASSPLGQLFSGNTIYF. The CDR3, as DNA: TGTGCCAGCAGCCCACTTGGACAGCTTTTCTCTGGAAACACCATATATTTT.

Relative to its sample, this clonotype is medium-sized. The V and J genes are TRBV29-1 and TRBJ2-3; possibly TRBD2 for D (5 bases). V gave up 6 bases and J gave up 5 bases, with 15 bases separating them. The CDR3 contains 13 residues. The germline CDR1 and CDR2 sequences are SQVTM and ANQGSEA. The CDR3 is CSVKDSPGDTQYF. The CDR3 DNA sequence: TGCAGCGTCAAGGACTCCCCGGGAGATACGCAGTATTTT.

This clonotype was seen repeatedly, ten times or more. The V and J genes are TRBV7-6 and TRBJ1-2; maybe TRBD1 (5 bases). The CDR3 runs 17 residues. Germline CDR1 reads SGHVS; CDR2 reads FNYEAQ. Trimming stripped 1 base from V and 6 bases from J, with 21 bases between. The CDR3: CASSLVGMISGFDGYTF. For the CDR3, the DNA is TGTGCCAGCAGCTTAGTTGGAATGATCTCAGGGTTTGATGGCTACACCTTC. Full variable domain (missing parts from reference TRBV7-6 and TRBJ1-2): GAGVSQSPRYKVTKRGQDVALRCDPISGHVSLYWYRQALGQGPEFLTYFNYEAQQDKSGLPNDRFSAERPEGSISTLTIQRTEQRDSAMYRCASSLVGMISGFDGYTFGSGTRLTVV.

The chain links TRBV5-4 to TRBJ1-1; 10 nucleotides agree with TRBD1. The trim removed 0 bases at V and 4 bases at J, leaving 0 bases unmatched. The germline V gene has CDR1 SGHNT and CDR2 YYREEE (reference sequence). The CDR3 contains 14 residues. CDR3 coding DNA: TGTGCCAGCAGCTTGGGGGACAGGGGCACTGAAGCTTTCTTT. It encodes CASSLGDRGTEAFF. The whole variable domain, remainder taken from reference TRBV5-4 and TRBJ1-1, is ETGVTQSPTHLIKTRGQQVTLRCSSQSGHNTVSWYQQALGQGPQFIFQYYREEENGRGNFPPRFSGLQFPNYSSELNVNALELDDSALYLCASSLGDRGTEAFFGQGTRLTVV.

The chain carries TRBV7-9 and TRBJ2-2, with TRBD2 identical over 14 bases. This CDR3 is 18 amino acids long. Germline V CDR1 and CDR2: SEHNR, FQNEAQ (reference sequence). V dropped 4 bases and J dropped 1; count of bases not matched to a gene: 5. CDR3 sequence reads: CASSSMGLAGENTGELFF. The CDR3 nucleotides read TGTGCCAGCAGCTCCATGGGACTAGCGGGGGAGAACACCGGGGAGCTGTTTTTT.

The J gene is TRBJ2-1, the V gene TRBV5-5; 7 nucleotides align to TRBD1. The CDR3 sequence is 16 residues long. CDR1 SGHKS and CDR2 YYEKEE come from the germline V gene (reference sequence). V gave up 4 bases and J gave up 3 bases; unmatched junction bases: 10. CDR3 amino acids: CASSPIHRDSYNEQFF. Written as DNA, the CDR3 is TGTGCCAGCAGCCCTATCCACCGGGACAGCTACAATGAGCAGTTCTTC.

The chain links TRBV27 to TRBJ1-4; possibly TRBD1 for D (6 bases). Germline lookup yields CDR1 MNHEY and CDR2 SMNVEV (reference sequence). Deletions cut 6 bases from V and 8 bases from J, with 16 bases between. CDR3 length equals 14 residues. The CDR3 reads CASRAGANTEKLFF. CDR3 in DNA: TGTGCCAGCAGAGCAGGGGCGAATACAGAAAAACTGTTTTTT.

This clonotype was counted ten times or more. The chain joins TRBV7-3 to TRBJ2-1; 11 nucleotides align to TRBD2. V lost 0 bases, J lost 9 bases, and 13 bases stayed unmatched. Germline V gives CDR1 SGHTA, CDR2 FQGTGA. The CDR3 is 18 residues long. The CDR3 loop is CASSLTASGGPLGGEQFF. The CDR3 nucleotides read TGTGCCAGCAGCTTAACTGCTAGCGGGGGGCCACTGGGCGGTGAGCAGTTCTTC.

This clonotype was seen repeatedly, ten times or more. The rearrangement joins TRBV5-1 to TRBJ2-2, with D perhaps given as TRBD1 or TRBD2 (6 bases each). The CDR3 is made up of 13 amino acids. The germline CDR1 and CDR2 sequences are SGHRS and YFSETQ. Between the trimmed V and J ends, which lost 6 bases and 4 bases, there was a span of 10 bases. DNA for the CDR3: TGCGCCAGCAAACAGGGAGGCACCGGGGAGCTGTTTTTT. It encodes CASKQGGTGELFF.

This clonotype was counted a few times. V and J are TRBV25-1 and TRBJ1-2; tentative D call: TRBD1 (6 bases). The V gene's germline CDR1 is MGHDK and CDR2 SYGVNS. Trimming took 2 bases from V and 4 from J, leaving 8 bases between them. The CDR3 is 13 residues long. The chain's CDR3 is CASSETGFYGYTF. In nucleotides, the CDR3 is TGTGCCAGCAGTGAAACAGGGTTCTATGGCTACACCTTC.